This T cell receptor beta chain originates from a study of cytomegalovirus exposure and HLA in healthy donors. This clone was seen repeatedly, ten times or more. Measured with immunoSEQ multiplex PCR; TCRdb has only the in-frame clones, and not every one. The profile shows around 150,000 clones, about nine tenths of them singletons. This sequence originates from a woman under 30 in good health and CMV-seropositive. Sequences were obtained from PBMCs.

The CDR3 sequence: CASSPNFANTGELFF. Written as DNA, the CDR3 is TGTGCCAGCAGCCCCAATTTTGCGAACACCGGGGAGCTGTTTTTT. This rearrangement joins TRBV5-6 to TRBJ2-2; no reliable D call. This CDR3 has 15 amino acids. The germline gives CDR1 SGHDT, CDR2 YYEEEE. V was pared by 4 bases and J by 0 bases, with 10 bases between.